This T cell receptor beta chain emerged from a study of radiotherapy plus CTLA-4 blockade in lung cancer. Ipilimumab CTLA-4 blockade and focal radiation were given to patients with chemo-refractory metastatic non-small-cell lung cancer. General study points: Blood TCR clones of tumor origin expanded after radiotherapy plus ipilimumab.

TCRdb's copy holds only in-frame clones and misses some; the assay was immunoSEQ multiplex PCR. The sample contains around 20,000 clones, about 84% of which appear only once. V was clipped by 5 bases and J by 15 bases; unmatched bases: 10. Germline CDR1 is MDHEN and CDR2 is SYDVKM. The CDR3 is made up of 13 amino acids. With regard to this clone: Its antigen is currently unknown.

The sequence was collected from a human donor with non-small cell lung cancer whose response to radiotherapy plus ipilimumab could not be evaluated. The sample consisted of peripheral blood, taken from a patient treated with radiotherapy plus ipilimumab. The rearrangement links TRBV28 to TRBJ1-5; the match to TRBD1 covers 10 bases. CDR3 protein: CASSLPRQGAGHF. The CDR3 region has the DNA TGTGCCAGCAGTCTCCCCCGACAGGGGGCCGGGCATTTT.